This T cell receptor (beta chain) appears in the sequencing data of a study of T cell responses to AZD1222 COVID-19 vaccine. Data came from immunoSEQ multiplex PCR; TCRdb stores just in-frame clones and leaves some out. The sample lists approximately 180,000 clones; around 90% were seen once. The CDR3 has 14 residues. The germline V gene has CDR1 MDHEN and CDR2 SYDVKM. Trimming took off 6 bases at V and 5 bases at J, with 16 bases between the two ends. The TCR was taken from an adult who received the MenACWY meningococcal vaccine as a control. V and J are TRBV28 and TRBJ1-1, with D possibly matching TRBD1 (5 bases). Sample: peripheral blood, taken 28 days after the second dose of the MenACWY control vaccine. CDR3 bases: TGTGCCAGCAGGCAGAGCCCACAGGCTACTGAAGCTTTCTTT. It specifies CASRQSPQATEAFF.